The rows below give T cell receptor beta chains drawn from one sample of a study of OX40 agonist ivuxolimab in advanced cancers. Produced via immunoSEQ multiplex PCR; TCRdb's table is partial and in-frame only. In the table there are 98,000 or so clones, about four fifths of which are singletons. This specimen was CD4+ or CD8+ T cells sorted from blood, taken in a trial of the OX40 agonist ivuxolimab. The receptors were gathered from an adult with an advanced solid tumor such as melanoma, head and neck, liver or kidney cancer. Both conserved end residues are part of each CDR3. A D gene is named only where the DNA matches it firmly. Some rows have no size entry. The others give once, few or many, or a class for an expanded clone.

cdr3_nt cdr3_aa j_call d_call v_call clone_size
TGCGCCAGCAGCCCTCCGACAGATACGCAGTATTTT CASSPPTDTQYF TRBJ2-3 NA TRBV4-1 NA
TGCGCCAGCAGGGGACTAGCGGTAGCAGGAGAGACCCAGTACTTC CASRGLAVAGETQYF TRBJ2-5 TRBD2 TRBV10-2 NA
TGTGCCAGCAGCTTTCGAACCGAGGGTGGCTACACCTTC CASSFRTEGGYTF TRBJ1-2 NA TRBV7-9 NA
TGTGCCAGTACAAATGTCGGGGCCCGAGGAGAGCTGTTTTTT CASTNVGARGELFF TRBJ2-2 NA TRBV19 once
TGCGCCAGCAGCTTGGGTTCCGGGGAAGGGACTGAAGCTTTCTTT CASSLGSGEGTEAFF TRBJ1-1 NA TRBV5-1 few
TGTGCCAGCAGCGTAGCCGCCCCAGGGGGCACACACCCCTACAATGAGCAGTTCTTC CASSVAAPGGTHPYNEQFF TRBJ2-1 TRBD1 TRBV9 NA
TGTGCCAGCAGTACTAGCGGGAGGCCCGGGGCCCAGTACTTC CASSTSGRPGAQYF TRBJ2-5 TRBD2 TRBV28 once
TGTGCCAGCACAACTAGCGGGGGGGCGGCGGGCATTCAGTACTTC CASTTSGGAAGIQYF TRBJ2-4 TRBD2 TRBV4-2 NA
TGTGCCTGGAGTGTAAAAGAGGCTGGGGCCAACGTCCTGACTTTC CAWSVKEAGANVLTF TRBJ2-6 NA TRBV30 NA
TGTGCCAGCAGCGTAGTAGGGTCGGGTACAGATACGCAGTATTTT CASSVVGSGTDTQYF TRBJ2-3 NA TRBV9 once
TGCGCCAGCAGCTTGGAGTTAGGTCGGCAGGGGGGGAACGAGCAGTACTTC CASSLELGRQGGNEQYF TRBJ2-7 NA TRBV5-1 NA
TGCGCCAGCAGCCCGGGACTAGCGCAAAACATTCAGTACTTC CASSPGLAQNIQYF TRBJ2-4 TRBD2 TRBV5-1 NA
TGTGCCAGCAGCTTGGCTTCCGAGGGAGGGCCGGGGGAGCAGTACTTC CASSLASEGGPGEQYF TRBJ2-7 TRBD2 TRBV5-8 NA
TGTGCCAGCAGCTTAGTGTACAGGGCGGATACGCAGTATTTT CASSLVYRADTQYF TRBJ2-3 NA TRBV11-2 NA
TGTGCCAGTAGACCCCGGGGGGGGAGCACTGAAGCTTTCTTT CASRPRGGSTEAFF TRBJ1-1 NA TRBV19 NA
TGTGCCACCAGCAGGGACAGGGGACGCTATGGCTACACCTTC CATSRDRGRYGYTF TRBJ1-2 TRBD1 TRBV15 NA
TGTGCCAGCAGCTTCGACCCGATTTACAATGAGCAGTTCTTC CASSFDPIYNEQFF TRBJ2-1 NA TRBV11-2 once
TGTGCCAGCAGTCTTGGCAGTTCCCCTGGAAACACCATATATTTT CASSLGSSPGNTIYF TRBJ1-3 NA TRBV6-5 NA
TGCGCCAGCAGCCAAGCAGTAGCGGGGGCCGGGGGAGAGACCCAGTACTTC CASSQAVAGAGGETQYF TRBJ2-5 TRBD2 TRBV4-1 NA
TGTGCCAGCAGCCTTAGGGTACTAGCGGGAACCCCCGGGGAGCTGTTTTTT CASSLRVLAGTPGELFF TRBJ2-2 TRBD2 TRBV7-2 NA
TGTGCCACCAGCAGAGATGGAGCGGGGGGCACAGATACGCAGTATTTT CATSRDGAGGTDTQYF TRBJ2-3 TRBD2 TRBV15 NA
TGCGCCAGCAGCTTGGAATTAGGCGCAAGCTCCTACGAGCAGTACTTC CASSLELGASSYEQYF TRBJ2-7 NA TRBV5-1 once
TGTGCCAGCAGTGAATTTAATCTTATCCAGGACAGGATGGGATATGGCTACACCTTC CASSEFNLIQDRMGYGYTF TRBJ1-2 TRBD1 TRBV2 NA
TGTGCCAGTAGTACTGGACGGGACAATCAGCCCCAGCATTTT CASSTGRDNQPQHF TRBJ1-5 NA TRBV19 once
TGCGCCAGCAGTGAGTCGGGGCGGAACACTGAAGCTTTCTTT CASSESGRNTEAFF TRBJ1-1 NA TRBV10-1 few
TGTGCCAGCAGTGAAGGGGGCAGGGCTGGAAGAGATACGCAGTATTTT CASSEGGRAGRDTQYF TRBJ2-3 NA TRBV25-1 NA
TGTGCCAGCAGCGTAGTAGGAGGGGCTGAAGCTTTCTTT CASSVVGGAEAFF TRBJ1-1 NA TRBV9 NA